The present T cell receptor (beta chain) was sequenced within a study of shared clonotypes between healthy human individuals. Some clones are missing from TCRdb's copy, which holds only in-frame ones; the method was immunoSEQ multiplex PCR. The sample lists more than 500,000 clones, around 95% occurring once. Splitting the CD4+ cells yielded a CD45RA+ naive subset and a CD45RA-negative memory subset. Study outcomes and limitations: Few donors restricted represented genetic and exposure-history diversity.

Per the germline V gene, CDR1 is MNHNY and CDR2 is SVGAGI (reference sequence). V was clipped by 6 bases and J by 4 bases, with 7 bases between them. The length of the CDR3 is 12 residues. With regard to this clone: Its antigen is not known.

The rearrangement links TRBV6-6 to TRBJ2-1; unclear D gene. This TCR was recovered from a woman in her twenties or thirties in good health. Sample: naive CD4+ T cells sorted from blood. Subset in this sample: CD45RA+ positively selected. Written as DNA, the CDR3 is TGTGCCAGCAGCCCGATATACAATGAGCAGTTCTTC. It is translated as CASSPIYNEQFF.